These 30 T cell receptor beta chains came from one sample sequenced in a study of T cell changes during pregnancy in multiple sclerosis. This table comes from immunoSEQ multiplex PCR, and its TCRdb copy is limited to in-frame clones, with some not included. The repertoire holds tens of thousands of clones, with approximately 90% as singletons. The sample was CD4+ T cells from peripheral blood mononuclear cells, taken in the second trimester of pregnancy. The receptors shown here come from a female donor in good health, enrolled as a control in a pregnancy study.

This chain links TRBV6-1 with TRBJ1-6; the D gene is possibly TRBD1 (5 bases). CDR1 is MNHNS and CDR2 is SASEGT in the germline V gene. V was shortened by 2 bases and J by 7 bases, with 12 bases between the two germline ends. The CDR3 consists of 15 residues. The CDR3 region is CASSELWGGNSPLHF. The CDR3 bases are TGTGCCAGCAGTGAACTTTGGGGGGGAAATTCACCCCTCCACTTT.

This chain connects TRBV9 to TRBJ2-3; D is ambiguous. Deletions cut 4 bases from V and 3 bases from J, with 9 bases between. From germline, CDR1 is SGDLS and CDR2 YYNGEE. The CDR3 is made up of 13 amino acids. The chain's CDR3 is CASSPVGTDTQYF. The DNA for the CDR3 is TGTGCCAGCAGCCCAGTCGGGACAGATACGCAGTATTTT.

The CDR3 loop reads CASSPGSPGGSPLHF. In DNA, the CDR3 is TGTGCCAGCAGCCCAGGGAGCCCCGGGGGTTCACCCCTCCACTTT. V gene TRBV27 combines with J gene TRBJ1-6; a weak D match, TRBD1 (5 bases). Deletions cut 6 bases from V and 9 bases from J, with 18 bases between. Germline V gene data show CDR1 as MNHEY and CDR2 as SMNVEV (reference sequence). The CDR3 extends over 15 amino acids.

This clone has a handful of counts. The J gene is TRBJ1-1, the V gene TRBV18; a weak D match, TRBD1 (5 bases). V shed 2 bases and J shed 1 base, with 11 bases lying between them. Looked up from germline, CDR1 is KGHSH and CDR2 is LQKENI. The CDR3 sequence is 15 residues long. DNA of the CDR3: TGTGCCAGCTCACCAGGTTTTCAGGGGAACACTGAAGCTTTCTTT. Translated: CASSPGFQGNTEAFF.

The chain joins TRBV6-5 to TRBJ1-4, with D tentatively TRBD1 (6 bases). The CDR3 has 14 residues. In germline, CDR1 is MNHEY, CDR2 SVGAGI. V shed 2 bases and J shed 7 bases, with 11 bases lying between them. The CDR3 coding sequence is TGTGCCAGCAGTTACCAGGGGTTAGGTGAAAAACTGTTTTTT. Protein sequence: CASSYQGLGEKLFF.

The rearrangement links TRBV11-2 to TRBJ2-5, with 12 bases that match TRBD2. V shed 4 bases, J shed 5 bases, and the junction held 11 bases outside the gene matches. CDR1 and CDR2 from the germline V gene are SGHAT and FQNNGV. The CDR3 covers 17 residues. The DNA of the CDR3 is TGTGCCAGCAGCTCTAGTCCTAGCGGGGGGGCCCGGGAGACCCAGTACTTC. Amino acids: CASSSSPSGGARETQYF.

This chain connects TRBV7-2 to TRBJ1-1, with a possible D match to TRBD1 (5 bases). Trimming removed 5 bases from V and 0 bases from J, with 13 bases in between. Germline V gene sequence: CDR1 SGHTA, CDR2 FQGNSA. This CDR3 has 15 amino acids. Here the CDR3 reads CASSRPQGMNTEAFF. CDR3 nucleotide sequence: TGTGCCAGCAGCCGCCCTCAGGGAATGAACACTGAAGCTTTCTTT.

V is TRBV6-5 and J is TRBJ2-7, with TRBD2 matching over 7 bases. The CDR3 sequence is 12 residues long. J gave up 2 bases and V 11 bases, and 6 bases lay outside the gene matches. Germline loops: CDR1 MNHEY, CDR2 SVGAGI. The DNA for the CDR3 is TGTGCCGGGGGGGAGGGCCCCTACGAGCAGTACTTC. It codes for CAGGEGPYEQYF.

This chain uses TRBV18 with TRBJ2-1, with D unclear. Trimming shortened V by 2 bases and J by 9 bases, and 5 bases separated the two germline ends. CDR1 is KGHSH and CDR2 is LQKENI in the germline V gene. The CDR3 sequence is 11 residues long. CDR3 in DNA: TGTGCCAGCTCACCAGGGCGTGAGCAGTTCTTC. Its protein product is CASSPGREQFF.

The rearrangement uses TRBV7-9 and TRBJ2-2; D perhaps matches TRBD1 (6 bases). CDR3 length equals 14 residues. Trimming pared 4 bases from V and 1 base from J, leaving 7 bases between. Germline V gene sequence: CDR1 SEHNR, CDR2 FQNEAQ (reference sequence). The CDR3 DNA sequence: TGTGCCAGCAGCTCGGACAGGAACACCGGGGAGCTGTTTTTT. As protein: CASSSDRNTGELFF.

This clone is labeled medium-sized. This same CDR3 is encoded by further DNA sequences in the sample. This chain connects TRBV18 to TRBJ2-2, with 9 bases identical to TRBD2. The CDR3 runs to 15 residues. The V gene's germline CDR1 is KGHSH and CDR2 LQKENI. Trimming at V came to 7 bases and at J to 4 bases, leaving 7 bases not matched to a gene. For the CDR3, the DNA is TGTGCCAGCTATAGCGGGGGCGCAAGCACCGGGGAGCTGTTTTTT. Amino acids: CASYSGGASTGELFF.

The V call is TRBV29-1, the J call TRBJ1-1; D ambiguous. The CDR3 covers 14 residues. Trimming took off 4 bases at V and 2 bases at J, with 14 bases between the two ends. Germline CDR1 and CDR2: SQVTM and ANQGSEA. DNA of the CDR3: TGCAGCGTTGCCGATCCCAGATATAACACTGAAGCTTTCTTT. This sequence encodes CSVADPRYNTEAFF.

The count of this clone is one. The chain joins TRBV4-2 to TRBJ1-5; a weak D match, TRBD1 (6 bases). The germline CDR1 and CDR2 sequences are LGHNA and YNFKEQ. The germline V and J ends were trimmed by 2 bases and 2 bases, with 13 bases remaining between them. The CDR3 sequence is 16 residues long. The chain's CDR3 is CASSQRVQGGNQPQHF. The CDR3 region has the DNA TGTGCCAGCAGCCAAAGAGTACAGGGTGGCAATCAGCCCCAGCATTTT.

The chain combines TRBV9 with TRBJ1-1; weak D call: TRBD1 (6 bases). Trimming stripped 4 bases from V and 1 base from J, with 11 bases between. This CDR3 is built from 14 residues. CDR1 is SGDLS and CDR2 is YYNGEE in the germline V gene. The chain's CDR3 is CASSTQTGNTEAFF. The CDR3 DNA reads as TGTGCCAGCAGCACCCAGACAGGGAACACTGAAGCTTTCTTT.

The V and J genes are TRBV11-2 and TRBJ1-5, with TRBD1 matching 7 bases. The CDR3 loop spans 16 amino acids. Per the germline V gene, CDR1 is SGHAT and CDR2 is FQNNGV. Losses at the gene ends were 3 bases for V and 3 bases for J; bases not matched to a gene: 8. CDR3 coding DNA: TGTGCCAGCAGCTTCGGACAGGACCCTTTCAATCAGCCCCAGCATTTT. This codes for CASSFGQDPFNQPQHF.

In DNA form, the CDR3 reads TGTGCCAGCAGCAGGAGTGGGGGGACCTACGAGCAGTACTTC. Its translation: CASSRSGGTYEQYF. The chain links TRBV7-9 to TRBJ2-7, with D perhaps matching TRBD2 (6 bases). CDR1 SEHNR and CDR2 FQNEAQ come from the germline V gene (reference sequence). V dropped 5 bases and J dropped 2 bases, with 13 bases sitting between them. This CDR3 spans 14 amino acids. Supplemented by reference TRBV7-9 and TRBJ2-7, the full variable domain reads DTGVSQNPRHKITKRGQNVTFRCDPISEHNRLYWYRQTLGQGPEFLTYFQNEAQLEKSRLLSDRFSAERPKGSFSTLEIQRTEQGDSAMYLCASSRSGGTYEQYFGPGTRLTVT.

The rearrangement uses TRBV7-8 and TRBJ1-5; TRBD1 matches 8 bases. V was clipped by 1 base and J by 5 bases; unmatched bases: 10. The CDR3 length is 17 residues. In germline, CDR1 is SGHVS, CDR2 FQNEAQ. The chain's CDR3 is CASSLGRGDRGYQPQHF. The CDR3 nucleotides are TGTGCCAGCAGCTTAGGGAGGGGAGACAGGGGTTATCAGCCCCAGCATTTT.

The gene calls are TRBV5-6 and TRBJ2-3, with TRBD2 matching over 12 bases. V dropped 4 bases and J dropped 1; count of bases not matched to a gene: 7. The CDR3 has 17 amino acids. Germline V gene lookup returns CDR1 SGHDT and CDR2 YYEEEE. The CDR3, as DNA: TGTGCCAGCAGCGTTACACGGACTAGCGGGGGCACAGATACGCAGTATTTT. Translated, it gives CASSVTRTSGGTDTQYF.

The chain carries TRBV19 and TRBJ2-7; 9 bases line up with TRBD2. There are 15 residues in the CDR3. V was pared by 4 bases and J by 4 bases, with 8 bases of the junction left unmatched. Per germline, CDR1 LNHDA and CDR2 SQIVND (reference sequence). The CDR3 nucleotides read TGTGCCAGTAGTACCGTTAGCGGGGGCCTTTACGAGCAGTACTTC. Residues: CASSTVSGGLYEQYF.

The count of this clone is one. V is TRBV5-3 and J is TRBJ2-5, with 7 bases aligning to TRBD1. TRBV5-3 is known as an ORF, though its function is uncertain. The CDR3 is 12 residues long. After removal of 4 bases from V and 4 bases from J, the junction contained 1 base not matched to a gene. This CDR3 is CARSRDRETQYF. DNA for the CDR3: TGTGCCAGAAGCCGGGACAGAGAGACCCAGTACTTC.

The chain employs TRBV28 and TRBJ1-2; 9 nucleotides line up with TRBD1. CDR1 MDHEN and CDR2 SYDVKM come from the germline V gene. Trimming removed 5 bases from V and 7 bases from J; junction bases left unmatched: 8. The length of the CDR3 is 14 residues. The CDR3 protein is CASSPLRQGGGYTF. The CDR3 DNA follows: TGTGCCAGCAGTCCACTAAGACAGGGGGGTGGCTACACCTTC.

The gene calls are TRBV6-5 and TRBJ1-2; D uncertain. Between the trimmed V and J ends, which lost 2 bases and 4 bases, there was a span of 8 bases. Germline V CDR1 and CDR2: MNHEY, SVGAGI. The CDR3 is 13 amino acids. CDR3 nucleotide sequence: TGTGCCAGCAGTTACGGGAGGGCCTATGGCTACACCTTC. Translated: CASSYGRAYGYTF.

The chain carries TRBV6-6 and TRBJ2-7; 7 bases line up with TRBD2. V was clipped by 6 bases and J by 3 bases; unmatched bases: 5. The CDR3 extends over 13 amino acids. Germline V gene sequence: CDR1 MNHNY, CDR2 SVGAGI (reference sequence). CDR3 bases: TGTGCCAGCAGAACGGGGGGTTACTACGAGCAGTACTTC. Its translation is CASRTGGYYEQYF.

The J gene is TRBJ2-5, the V gene TRBV4-3, with D maybe TRBD2 (5 bases). V shed 0 bases and J shed 5 bases, with 13 bases lying between them. CDR3 length equals 15 residues. Germline CDR1 LGHNA, CDR2 YSLEER. The CDR3 sequence: CASSQDQRPGETQYF. As DNA, the CDR3 is TGCGCCAGCAGCCAAGATCAGCGGCCGGGGGAGACCCAGTACTTC.

The chain recombines TRBV5-6 with TRBJ2-4, with D tentatively TRBD1 (5 bases). This CDR3 contains 14 residues. Looked up from germline, CDR1 is SGHDT and CDR2 is YYEEEE. The V gene lost 3 bases and the J gene lost 6 bases, with 13 bases spanning the gap. CDR3 residues: CASSSRASGNIQYF. CDR3 nucleotide sequence: TGTGCCAGCAGCTCCAGGGCGAGTGGAAACATTCAGTACTTC.

The chain recombines TRBV19 with TRBJ2-2, with 9 bases lining up with TRBD1. This CDR3 is 15 amino acids long. V shed 6 bases and J 4 bases; nucleotides not matched to a gene: 6. Per the germline V gene, CDR1 is LNHDA and CDR2 is SQIVND (reference sequence). The chain's CDR3 is CASSGQGHGTGELFF. Here the CDR3 DNA reads TGTGCCAGTAGCGGACAGGGGCACGGCACCGGGGAGCTGTTTTTT.

This sequence joins TRBV25-1 and TRBJ2-5, with D hard to call. The CDR3 consists of 12 residues. The V end lost 8 bases, the J end lost 5 bases, and 12 bases lay between the germline ends. Germline V lookup: CDR1 MGHDK, CDR2 SYGVNS. DNA of the CDR3: TGTGCCAGCGGTACCCTCGAGGAGACCCAGTACTTC. It codes for CASGTLEETQYF.

This clone occurred a few times. This chain connects TRBV5-4 to TRBJ1-1; no definite D call. Trimming stripped 2 bases from V and 1 base from J, with 3 bases between. Per germline, CDR1 SGHNT and CDR2 YYREEE (reference sequence). This CDR3 is built from 12 residues. CDR3 protein: CASSLQNTEAFF. In nucleotides, the CDR3 is TGTGCCAGCAGCTTACAGAACACTGAAGCTTTCTTT.

The gene calls are TRBV7-2 and TRBJ2-4, with D possibly being TRBD1 (6 bases). The V end was cut by 3 bases, the J end by 7 bases, with 19 bases between. The CDR3 has 16 amino acids. Germline V CDR1 and CDR2: SGHTA, FQGNSA. The CDR3 protein is CASSLTTGLEVNIQYF. Here the CDR3 DNA reads TGTGCCAGCAGCTTGACAACAGGGTTAGAGGTGAACATTCAGTACTTC.

The chain uses TRBV7-3 and TRBJ2-2; 11 bases agree with TRBD2. This CDR3 contains 17 residues. Germline V gives CDR1 SGHTA, CDR2 FQGTGA. The ends lost 2 bases at V and 3 bases at J; junction bases unmatched: 5. The CDR3 loop reads CASSLLAGGPDTGELFF. The CDR3 DNA follows: TGTGCCAGCAGCTTATTAGCGGGGGGGCCCGACACCGGGGAGCTGTTTTTT.